This T cell receptor beta chain was captured in a study of blood T cell repertoires in COVID-19. In the authors' workflow: Amplification from reference gene primers served as the basis for estimated nucleated cell counts. The table came from immunoSEQ multiplex PCR; TCRdb's copy has only in-frame clones and leaves some out. Clonal size and the V and J genes are those of that table, whereas D and trimming came from the DNA. Of over 150,000 clones in the sample, approximately 87% were seen once. Seattle researchers signed up patients amid active infection and tracked them longitudinally. The sample was peripheral blood. This receptor was identified in a woman aged 70-85 years with COVID-19, enrolled during active disease.

The chain's CDR3 is CASSASQGGSSGNTIYF. CDR3 in DNA: TGTGCCAGCAGCGCGTCACAGGGGGGCAGCTCTGGAAACACCATATATTTT. The V and J genes are TRBV7-6 and TRBJ1-3, with 8 bases identical to TRBD1. The V and J ends lost 5 bases and 0 bases, in that order; junction bases with no gene match: 9. The CDR3 spans 17 residues. Germline values: CDR1 SGHVS, CDR2 FNYEAQ.